This entry lists 30 T cell receptor beta chains sequenced from one sample in a study of CD8 T cells in Susac syndrome. Reverse transcription of roughly 0.45 to 1 ug RNA was carried out with random hexamers. TCRdb reprocessed the immunoSEQ multiplex PCR reads via MiXCR and lists one record per CDR3 protein. The data contain around 71,000 distinct CDR3 sequences, roughly 93% of them seen just once; the ten biggest clones take up around 0.15%. The specimen was CD4+ T cells from PBMCs. The receptors come from a human donor with Susac syndrome.

The chain carries TRBV21-1 and TRBJ2-3; the D segment call TRBD2 is taken from the table without a DNA check. TRBV21-1 is tagged as a pseudogene. This CDR3 comprises 18 residues. The CDR3 DNA reads as TGTGCCAGCAGCAACCCGAGGTGGGGGCTAGCGGACACAGATACGCAGTATTTT. This translates into CASSNPRWGLADTDTQYF.

The CDR3 region has the DNA TGTGCCAGCAACTGGGACAGGAACACAGATACGCAGTATTTT. This gives the protein CASNWDRNTDTQYF. The V gene is TRBV6-5, the J gene TRBJ2-3; 8 bases align to TRBD1. CDR3 length: 14 amino acids. J gave up 2 bases and V 7 bases, and 5 bases lay outside the gene matches. The germline CDR1 and CDR2 sequences are MNHEY and SVGAGI.

The rearrangement uses TRBV9 and TRBJ1-1, with D hard to call. The V end was cut by 0 bases, the J end by 1 base, with 7 bases between. Germline V lookup: CDR1 SGDLS, CDR2 YYNGEE. The length of the CDR3 is 14 residues. As DNA, the CDR3 is TGTGCCAGCAGCGTAGCCCCGAGGAACACTGAAGCTTTCTTT. It is translated as CASSVAPRNTEAFF.

The V call is TRBV7-3, the J call TRBJ2-7; TRBD2 might be the D (5 bases). The V gene's germline CDR1 is SGHTA and CDR2 FQGTGA. Trimming took 2 bases from V and 6 from J, leaving 11 bases between them. The CDR3 spans 13 residues. The DNA of the CDR3 is TGTGCCAGCAGCTTAGGGAGCGTGGGCGAGCAGTACTTC. Translating it yields CASSLGSVGEQYF.

The DNA of the CDR3 is TGCAGTGCTAGTGGCGGGGGCCCGGGAACCGGGGAGCTGTTTTTT. Its protein is CSASGGGPGTGELFF. The chain joins TRBV20-1 to TRBJ2-2; maybe TRBD2 (7 bases). The CDR3 length is 15 residues. The germline CDR1 and CDR2 sequences are DFQATT and SNEGSKA (reference sequence). V lost 3 bases and J lost 5, with 16 bases in between.

This chain uses TRBV30 with TRBJ2-2; 9 positions match TRBD1. The CDR3 is made up of 14 amino acids. The J segment lost 6 bases and the V segment lost 2 bases, leaving 4 bases of the junction unmatched. From germline, CDR1 is GTSNPN and CDR2 SVGIG (reference sequence). The CDR3 DNA is TGTGCCTGGAGTCCGGGGACAGGGCCCGGGGAGCTGTTTTTT. Its protein product is CAWSPGTGPGELFF.

This sequence joins TRBV7-2 and TRBJ1-6, with D perhaps TRBD1 (5 bases). Deletions cut 3 bases from V and 3 bases from J, with 18 bases between. Per the germline V gene, CDR1 is SGHTA and CDR2 is FQGNSA. CDR3 size: 18 residues. The CDR3 here is CASSFKGTSEGYNSPLHF. The CDR3 nucleotides are TGTGCCAGCAGCTTCAAGGGGACTTCCGAGGGCTATAATTCACCCCTCCACTTT.

CDR3 sequence: CASSYPLGQGAYEQYF. For the CDR3, the DNA is TGTGCCAGCAGTTACCCGCTCGGACAGGGGGCCTACGAGCAGTACTTC. The V gene is TRBV6-2 or TRBV6-3, the J gene TRBJ2-7; the match to TRBD1 covers 10 bases. J was trimmed by 2 bases and V by 2 bases; bases with no gene match: 6. Germline values: CDR1 MNHEY, CDR2 SVGEGT. There are 16 residues in the CDR3.

V usage is TRBV27 and J usage is TRBJ2-3; D is possibly TRBD1 (5 bases). V was cut by 3 bases and J by 2 bases, with 15 bases left in between. This CDR3 region has 16 residues. Germline V gene sequence: CDR1 MNHEY, CDR2 SMNVEV (reference sequence). DNA of the CDR3: TGTGCCAGCAGTTTCGACAGTGGGGTTGCCACAGATACGCAGTATTTT. It translates to CASSFDSGVATDTQYF.

The J gene is TRBJ2-7, the V gene TRBV6-2 or TRBV6-3; 7 nucleotides agree with TRBD2. V dropped 5 bases and J dropped 5; count of bases not matched to a gene: 12. This CDR3 is 15 amino acids long. Germline CDR1 is MNHEY and CDR2 is SVGEGT. The DNA of the CDR3 is TGTGCCAGCAGTGGGCGAGCGGGGCCCCGGGACGAGCAGTACTTC. This gives the protein CASSGRAGPRDEQYF.

This clonotype has only one observation. In DNA form, the CDR3 reads TGCGCCAGCAGCCAAGAGATTCGGGGCGAGCAGTACTTC. Translation gives CASSQEIRGEQYF. The rearrangement uses TRBV4-3 and TRBJ2-7; a weak D match, TRBD2 (5 bases). Per germline, CDR1 LGHNA and CDR2 YSLEER. Trimming pared 0 bases from V and 6 bases from J, leaving 9 bases between. The CDR3 runs to 13 residues.

The chain couples TRBV18 to TRBJ1-4; D unclear. Deletions cut 2 bases from V and 0 bases from J, with 7 bases between. The CDR3 has 15 amino acids. Per the germline V gene, CDR1 is KGHSH and CDR2 is LQKENI. The CDR3 DNA follows: TGTGCCAGCTCACCAGTCCGGACAACTAATGAAAAACTGTTTTTT. Translated, it gives CASSPVRTTNEKLFF.

The rearrangement uses TRBV6-5 and TRBJ2-7, with 7 bases aligning to TRBD1. V was clipped by 6 bases and J by 6 bases; unmatched bases: 11. This CDR3 region has 14 residues. Germline values: CDR1 MNHEY, CDR2 SVGAGI. The CDR3 bases are TGTGCCAGCAGGACGGACAGGCGCAAAGGCGAGCAGTACTTC. As protein: CASRTDRRKGEQYF.

This rearrangement joins TRBV20-1 to TRBJ2-7, with D tentatively TRBD1 (5 bases). The length of the CDR3 is 13 residues. Trimming cost V 5 bases and J 5 bases, with 16 bases left between them. Looked up from germline, CDR1 is DFQATT and CDR2 is SNEGSKA (reference sequence). The CDR3 sequence: CSAGGLGANEQYF. The CDR3 nucleotides are TGCAGTGCTGGTGGCCTAGGGGCCAACGAGCAGTACTTC.

The rearrangement links TRBV2 to TRBJ2-5, with D hard to call. V was cut by 4 bases and J by 5 bases, with 11 bases left in between. Germline values: CDR1 SNHLY, CDR2 FYNNEI. The CDR3 extends over 13 amino acids. CDR3 in amino acids: CASSVNSRETQYF. The CDR3 DNA is TGTGCCAGCAGTGTTAACAGTAGGGAGACCCAGTACTTC.

V and J are TRBV13 and TRBJ2-1; no clear D. CDR3 length: 13 amino acids. Germline lookup yields CDR1 PRHDT and CDR2 FYEKMQ (reference sequence). The V gene lost 0 bases and the J gene lost 4 bases, with 4 bases spanning the gap. The CDR3 reads CASSLGNYNEQFF. The CDR3 coding sequence is TGTGCCAGCAGCTTAGGGAATTACAATGAGCAGTTCTTC.

This clonotype came up once. The chain is built from TRBV28 and TRBJ1-5; D not certain. Germline assignment: CDR1 MDHEN and CDR2 SYDVKM. This CDR3 has 10 residues. V gave up 5 bases and J gave up 5 bases, with 1 base separating them. In nucleotides, the CDR3 is TGTGCCAGCAGTGATCAGCCCCAGCATTTT. This gives the protein CASSDQPQHF.

The rearrangement uses TRBV6-2 or TRBV6-3 and TRBJ1-2; no clear D. V was pared by 2 bases and J by 5 bases, with 3 bases between. Germline CDR1 reads MNHEY; CDR2 reads SVGEGT. The CDR3 is 11 residues long. The CDR3 nucleotides are TGTGCCAGCAGTTACAATTATGGCTACACCTTC. Translated, it gives CASSYNYGYTF.

The chain carries TRBV6-4 and TRBJ1-6, with 10 bases matching TRBD1. The length of the CDR3 is 15 residues. V shed 6 bases, J shed 10 bases, and the junction held 9 bases outside the gene matches. From germline, CDR1 is MRHNA and CDR2 SNTAGT. The CDR3 DNA reads TGTGCCAGCAGCCGAGACAGGGGGCTAAGCTCACCCCTCCACTTT. This gives the protein CASSRDRGLSSPLHF.

This chain connects TRBV20-1 to TRBJ1-2, with unresolved D. Germline CDR1 and CDR2: DFQATT and SNEGSKA (reference sequence). Trimming stripped 4 bases from V and 4 bases from J, with 1 base between. The CDR3 covers 9 residues. The CDR3 loop reads CSATYGYTF. For the CDR3, the DNA is TGCAGTGCTACCTATGGCTACACCTTC.

The chain couples TRBV20-1 to TRBJ1-2, with D possibly being TRBD1 (5 bases). The CDR3 runs to 13 residues. Trimming removed 2 bases from V and 4 bases from J, with 11 bases in between. From germline, CDR1 is DFQATT and CDR2 SNEGSKA (reference sequence). The CDR3 DNA sequence: TGCAGTGCTAGAAAGGGGCAGGGCTATGGCTACACCTTC. This sequence encodes CSARKGQGYGYTF.

This chain links TRBV20-1 with TRBJ1-5; 8 nucleotides align to TRBD1. The CDR3 covers 16 residues. The V gene's germline CDR1 is DFQATT and CDR2 SNEGSKA (reference sequence). Trimming cost V 0 bases and J 3 bases; bases outside gene matches: 7. CDR3 sequence reads: CSARDQGAGVNQPQHF. The DNA of the CDR3 is TGCAGTGCTAGAGATCAGGGGGCAGGGGTCAATCAGCCCCAGCATTTT.

DNA of the CDR3: TGTGCCAGCAGCTTAGGGGGGTCTGTCTATGGCTACACCTTC. Its protein is CASSLGGSVYGYTF. The rearrangement links TRBV7-2 to TRBJ1-2; maybe TRBD1 (5 bases). The germline gives CDR1 SGHTA, CDR2 FQGNSA. The CDR3 has 14 amino acids. V was shortened by 1 base and J by 4 bases, with 10 bases between the two germline ends.

The chain carries TRBV20-1 and TRBJ2-5, with 7 bases that match TRBD2. This CDR3 is built from 13 residues. Germline V gene lookup returns CDR1 DFQATT and CDR2 SNEGSKA (reference sequence). After removal of 6 bases from V and 4 bases from J, the junction contained 8 bases not matched to a gene. This CDR3 reads CSAPGLILETQYF. DNA for the CDR3: TGCAGTGCCCCGGGACTAATCTTAGAGACCCAGTACTTC.

The chain recombines TRBV6-5 with TRBJ2-1; D not resolved. Trimming stripped 2 bases from V and 5 bases from J, with 16 bases between. This CDR3 comprises 16 residues. Germline CDR1 is MNHEY and CDR2 is SVGAGI. The CDR3 spells CASSYSLGGPNNEQFF. CDR3 nucleotides: TGTGCCAGCAGTTACAGCCTGGGTGGACCTAACAATGAGCAGTTCTTC.

The chain has TRBV20-1 and TRBJ1-6; unclear D gene. Trimming stripped 6 bases from V and 8 bases from J, with 17 bases between. CDR1 DFQATT and CDR2 SNEGSKA come from the germline V gene (reference sequence). The CDR3 has 14 amino acids. In nucleotides, the CDR3 is TGCAGTGCAATGGACCGCCTACGTGATTCACCCCTCCACTTT. Translation gives CSAMDRLRDSPLHF.

The chain recombines TRBV30 with TRBJ1-1; no reliable D call. The germline V gene encodes CDR1 GTSNPN and CDR2 SVGIG (reference sequence). Between the trimmed V and J ends, which lost 2 bases and 2 bases, there was a span of 6 bases. The CDR3 totals 12 residues. The DNA for the CDR3 is TGTGCCTGGAGTCAGATCAACACTGAAGCTTTCTTT. Protein product: CAWSQINTEAFF.

The chain couples TRBV14 to TRBJ2-2; D unresolved. The V end lost 4 bases, the J end lost 2 bases, and 8 bases lay between the germline ends. This CDR3 spans 14 amino acids. Germline assignment: CDR1 SGHDN and CDR2 FVKESK. CDR3 DNA: TGTGCCAGCAGCCTGGGGTTCAACACCGGGGAGCTGTTTTTT. It codes for CASSLGFNTGELFF. Based on the CDR3 plus reference TRBV14 and TRBJ2-2, the full variable domain is EAGVTQFPSHSVIEKGQTVTLRCDPISGHDNLYWYRRVMGKEIKFLLHFVKESKQDESGMPNNRFLAERTGGTYSTLKVQPAELEDSGVYFCASSLGFNTGELFFGEGSRLTVL.

This chain links TRBV20-1 with TRBJ2-7; D is tentatively TRBD1 or TRBD2 (5 bases each). Germline V gene sequence: CDR1 DFQATT, CDR2 SNEGSKA (reference sequence). V lost 1 base and J lost 3, with 13 bases in between. The CDR3 runs 14 residues. CDR3 region: CSARAPGPFYEQYF. The DNA for the CDR3 is TGCAGTGCTAGAGCCCCGGGACCATTCTACGAGCAGTACTTC.

This chain links TRBV11-2 with TRBJ2-3, with D possibly TRBD1 on 5 matching bases. The ends were cut back, 6 bases at V and 4 bases at J, with 14 bases in the middle. The germline gives CDR1 SGHAT, CDR2 FQNNGV. The CDR3 runs 14 residues. The CDR3 DNA is TGTGCCAGCAGACAGATCCAGGGCGCAGATACGCAGTATTTT. This sequence encodes CASRQIQGADTQYF.